This TCR beta chain derives from a study of OX40 agonist ivuxolimab in advanced cancers. V was pared by 6 bases and J by 0 bases, with 15 bases between. This CDR3 has 16 residues. Germline V CDR1 and CDR2: SEHNR, FQNEAQ (reference sequence). Generated by immunoSEQ multiplex PCR, the TCRdb table keeps only in-frame clones and is missing some. The sample lists tens of thousands of clones; roughly 84% were seen once. This clone was counted between two and nine times. The rearrangement links TRBV7-9 to TRBJ2-1, with D possibly TRBD2 on 6 matching bases. This clonotype originated in an adult with an advanced solid tumor such as melanoma, head and neck, liver or kidney cancer. Sequenced here: CD4+ or CD8+ T cells sorted from blood, sampled in a trial of the OX40 agonist ivuxolimab. CDR3 residues: CASRGVAEGSYNEQFF. In DNA form, the CDR3 reads TGTGCCAGCAGGGGGGTAGCGGAGGGCTCCTACAATGAGCAGTTCTTC.